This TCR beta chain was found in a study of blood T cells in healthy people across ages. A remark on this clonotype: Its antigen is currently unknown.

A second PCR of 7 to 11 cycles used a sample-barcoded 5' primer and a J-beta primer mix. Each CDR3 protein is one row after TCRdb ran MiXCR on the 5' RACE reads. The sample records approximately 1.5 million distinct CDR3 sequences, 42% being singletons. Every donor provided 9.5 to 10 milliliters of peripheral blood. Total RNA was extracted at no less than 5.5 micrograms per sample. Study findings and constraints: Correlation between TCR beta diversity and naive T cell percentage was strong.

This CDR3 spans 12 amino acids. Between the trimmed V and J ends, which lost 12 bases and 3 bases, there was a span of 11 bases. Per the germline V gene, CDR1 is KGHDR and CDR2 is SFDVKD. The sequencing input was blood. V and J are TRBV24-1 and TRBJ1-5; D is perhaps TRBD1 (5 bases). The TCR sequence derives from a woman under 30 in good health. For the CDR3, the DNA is TGTGCCGCCTCAGGGTTCAATCAGCCCCAGCATTTT. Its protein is CAASGFNQPQHF.